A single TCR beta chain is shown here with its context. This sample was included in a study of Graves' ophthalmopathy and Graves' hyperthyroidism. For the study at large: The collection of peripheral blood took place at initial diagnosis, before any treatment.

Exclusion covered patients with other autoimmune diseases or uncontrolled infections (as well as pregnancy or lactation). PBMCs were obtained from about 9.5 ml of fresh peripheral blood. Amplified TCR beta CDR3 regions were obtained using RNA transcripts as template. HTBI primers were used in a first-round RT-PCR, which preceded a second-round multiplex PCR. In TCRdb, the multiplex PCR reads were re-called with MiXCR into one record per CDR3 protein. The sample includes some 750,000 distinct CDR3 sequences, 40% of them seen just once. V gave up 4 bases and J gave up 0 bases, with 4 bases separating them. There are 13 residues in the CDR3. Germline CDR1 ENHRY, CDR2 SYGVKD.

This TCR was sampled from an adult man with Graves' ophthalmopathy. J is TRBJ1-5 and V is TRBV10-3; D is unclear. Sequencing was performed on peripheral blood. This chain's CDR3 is CAISGFSNQPQHF. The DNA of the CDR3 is TGTGCCATCAGTGGCTTTAGCAATCAGCCCCAGCATTTT.